These 18 T cell receptor beta chains originate from one sample sequenced in a study of T cell responses to AZD1222 COVID-19 vaccine. The repertoire was sequenced with immunoSEQ multiplex PCR; TCRdb's copy has only in-frame clones and lacks some. This table has tens of thousands of clones, under 95% appearing once. This specimen consisted of peripheral blood, obtained 28 days after the second AZD1222 dose. The origin of the receptors is an adult who received the AZD1222 COVID-19 vaccine.

The V gene is TRBV5-5, the J gene TRBJ2-2; D tentatively reads TRBD1 or TRBD2 (5 bases each). The V end lost 4 bases, the J end lost 4 bases, and 14 bases lay between the germline ends. This CDR3 has 15 amino acids. Germline V gene sequence: CDR1 SGHKS, CDR2 YYEKEE (reference sequence). CDR3 sequence reads: CASSPRGGTTGELFF. CDR3 DNA: TGTGCCAGCAGCCCCCGGGGTGGGACCACCGGGGAGCTGTTTTTT.

The rearrangement uses TRBV4-2 and TRBJ1-1; the D is unclear. This CDR3 has 15 residues. Germline V lookup: CDR1 LGHNA, CDR2 YNFKEQ. Trimming removed 0 bases at V and 3 bases at J, with 11 bases between. The CDR3 region is CASSQDYGEDTEAFF. CDR3 coding DNA: TGTGCCAGCAGCCAAGATTATGGGGAGGACACTGAAGCTTTCTTT.

The CDR3 region has the DNA TGTGCCAGCAGCACCCCCTCTCTAGCGCTCTCCTACAATGAGCAGTTCTTC. It specifies CASSTPSLALSYNEQFF. The chain joins TRBV28 to TRBJ2-1, with D perhaps TRBD2 (6 bases). Looked up from germline, CDR1 is MDHEN and CDR2 is SYDVKM. The CDR3 has 17 residues. V dropped 6 bases and J dropped 0 bases, with 18 bases sitting between them.

This chain connects TRBV24-1 to TRBJ2-2; TRBD2 aligns across 14 bases. This CDR3 contains 18 residues. Trimming took 3 bases from V and 5 from J; bases not matched to a gene: 7. Germline V gene data show CDR1 as KGHDR and CDR2 as SFDVKD. CDR3 sequence reads: CATSDPGLAGARTGELFF. The CDR3, as DNA: TGTGCCACCAGTGATCCGGGACTAGCGGGAGCTCGTACCGGGGAGCTGTTTTTT.

This clone came up once. The V gene is TRBV3-1 (or the pseudogene TRBV3-2), the J gene TRBJ2-7; the match to TRBD2 covers 13 bases. J gave up 3 bases and V 5 bases, and 7 bases lay outside the gene matches. The CDR3 extends over 16 amino acids. Germline V gene sequence: CDR1 LGHDT, CDR2 YNNKEL (reference sequence). The CDR3, as DNA: TGTGCCAGCAGCGACTGGACTAGCGGGAGAGACTACGAGCAGTACTTC. Translating gives CASSDWTSGRDYEQYF.

The chain carries TRBV5-1 and TRBJ1-5, with TRBD1 matching 10 bases. The CDR3 is 16 residues long. Germline V gene data show CDR1 as SGHRS and CDR2 as YFSETQ. The V gene end was trimmed by 4 bases and the J gene end by 0 bases; junction bases not matched to a gene: 4. The DNA of the CDR3 is TGCGCCAGCAGCCTGGGACAGGGGAATAGCAATCAGCCCCAGCATTTT. As protein: CASSLGQGNSNQPQHF.

The genes are TRBV5-1 and TRBJ1-2; TRBD1 is a possible D gene (5 bases). Germline V gene sequence: CDR1 SGHRS, CDR2 YFSETQ. The CDR3 totals 16 residues. V was shortened by 0 bases and J by 0 bases, with 12 bases between the two germline ends. CDR3 bases: TGCGCCAGCAGCTTGGATGCGACAGCAGCTAACTATGGCTACACCTTC. Translation: CASSLDATAANYGYTF.

This sequence joins TRBV18 and TRBJ2-3, with TRBD1 identical over 12 bases. The V and J ends lost 6 bases and 5 bases, in that order; junction bases with no gene match: 9. This CDR3 has 16 residues. CDR1 and CDR2 from the germline V gene are KGHSH and LQKENI. The CDR3 protein is CASSQKGTGGKDTQYF. The CDR3 nucleotides are TGTGCCAGCTCTCAAAAAGGGACAGGGGGCAAAGATACGCAGTATTTT.

This clone was seen only once. The chain couples TRBV18 to TRBJ2-1, with 9 positions matching TRBD1. The CDR3 has 15 residues. Germline V gene lookup returns CDR1 KGHSH and CDR2 LQKENI. The trim removed 3 bases at V and 9 bases at J, leaving 9 bases unmatched. For the CDR3, the DNA is TGTGCCAGCTCACCGACACAGGGGGCTGGAAGTGAGCAGTTCTTC. It translates to CASSPTQGAGSEQFF.

The chain carries TRBV5-1 and TRBJ2-3; 10 nucleotides line up with TRBD1. Germline loops: CDR1 SGHRS, CDR2 YFSETQ. With 5 bases clipped from V and 4 bases from J, the junction kept 10 bases outside the gene matches. This CDR3 has 16 amino acids. CDR3 protein: CASRIQTGGGPDTQYF. The CDR3 DNA reads TGCGCCAGCAGGATTCAGACAGGGGGCGGGCCAGATACGCAGTATTTT.

The J gene is TRBJ2-4, the V gene TRBV6-2 or TRBV6-3; the D call may be TRBD1 or TRBD2 (5 bases each). The germline V gene encodes CDR1 MNHEY and CDR2 SVGEGT. This CDR3 is 14 amino acids long. V was clipped by 5 bases and J by 3 bases, with 11 bases between them. This chain's CDR3 is CASSGGTVKNIQYF. The CDR3 coding sequence is TGTGCCAGCAGTGGGGGAACAGTCAAAAACATTCAGTACTTC.

There are a few counts of this clone. The chain is built from TRBV7-3 and TRBJ2-7; 11 bases are a match to TRBD2. V shed 3 bases and J 3 bases; nucleotides not matched to a gene: 1. Per the germline V gene, CDR1 is SGHTA and CDR2 is FQGTGA. The CDR3 loop spans 14 amino acids. As DNA, the CDR3 is TGTGCCAGCAGCTTTAGCGGGAGGGTCTACGAGCAGTACTTC. Amino acid sequence: CASSFSGRVYEQYF.

The rearrangement uses TRBV3-1 (or the pseudogene TRBV3-2) and TRBJ1-1; D unclear. CDR1 and CDR2 (germline): LGHDT, YNNKEL (reference sequence). V was pared by 2 bases and J by 3 bases, with 10 bases between. This CDR3 has 14 amino acids. The CDR3 DNA reads TGTGCCAGCAGCCAAAGTGAAAGGGACACTGAAGCTTTCTTT. Amino acids: CASSQSERDTEAFF.

The chain combines TRBV19 with TRBJ2-7; possible D gene TRBD1, 6 bases. Deletions cut 3 bases from V and 2 bases from J, with 11 bases between. Germline CDR1 LNHDA, CDR2 SQIVND (reference sequence). This CDR3 region has 14 residues. CDR3 loop: CASSIGWGPYEQYF. CDR3 nucleotide sequence: TGTGCCAGTAGTATCGGTTGGGGGCCCTACGAGCAGTACTTC.

The chain employs TRBV6-5 and TRBJ2-4; the D call may be TRBD1 or TRBD2 (6 bases each). The germline gives CDR1 MNHEY, CDR2 SVGAGI. The V end lost 6 bases, the J end lost 8 bases, and 14 bases lay between the germline ends. CDR3 length equals 13 residues. The CDR3 loop reads CASSEGGRDIQYF. DNA of the CDR3: TGTGCCAGCAGCGAGGGGGGCCGGGACATTCAGTACTTC.

This sequence joins TRBV18 and TRBJ1-5, with 9 bases lining up with TRBD1. J lost 7 bases, V lost 5 bases, and 3 bases had no gene match. Germline CDR1 and CDR2: KGHSH and LQKENI. The CDR3 is 13 amino acids. The CDR3 nucleotides are TGTGCCAGCTCAAGGGACAGGGACCAGCCCCAGCATTTT. This gives the protein CASSRDRDQPQHF.

The V call is TRBV7-9, the J call TRBJ1-3, with TRBD1 identical over 8 bases. The V gene end was trimmed by 1 base and the J gene end by 4 bases; junction bases not matched to a gene: 3. This CDR3 is built from 15 residues. CDR1 is SEHNR, CDR2 FQNEAQ, per germline (reference sequence). The CDR3 region has the DNA TGTGCCAGCAGCTTAGATGGACAGGGCGGAAACACCATATATTTT. Protein product: CASSLDGQGGNTIYF.

The chain has TRBV30 and TRBJ1-1, with 7 positions matching TRBD1. The J segment lost 0 bases and the V segment lost 2 bases, leaving 3 bases of the junction unmatched. The CDR3 totals 14 residues. Germline CDR1 GTSNPN, CDR2 SVGIG (reference sequence). Here the CDR3 DNA reads TGTGCCTGGAGTTTGACAGGGCTGAACACTGAAGCTTTCTTT. It specifies CAWSLTGLNTEAFF.